Shown below are 28 T cell receptor beta chains from a single sample sequenced in a study of blood T cell repertoires in COVID-19. Libraries were prepared by immunoSEQ multiplex PCR; TCRdb keeps only in-frame clonotypes and omits some of them. The profile shows about 280,000 clones, approximately 84% of them singletons. Sequenced input: peripheral blood. The receptor set was obtained from a woman aged 30 to 39 who had recovered from COVID-19.

The CDR3 nucleotides read TGTGCCAGCTCACCTAAAGGGGGCGGCTATGGCTACACCTTC. It specifies CASSPKGGGYGYTF. This chain connects TRBV18 to TRBJ1-2, with TRBD1 matching 7 bases. Germline V lookup: CDR1 KGHSH, CDR2 LQKENI. V was pared by 3 bases and J by 4 bases, with 5 bases of the junction left unmatched. This CDR3 spans 14 amino acids.

The chain combines TRBV29-1 with TRBJ2-1; TRBD1 might be the D (6 bases). The V end lost 4 bases, the J end lost 3 bases, and 10 bases lay between the germline ends. The CDR3 totals 13 residues. Germline values: CDR1 SQVTM, CDR2 ANQGSEA. The CDR3 spells CSVGQANYNEQFF. The CDR3 bases are TGCAGCGTTGGACAGGCGAACTACAATGAGCAGTTCTTC.

The V call is TRBV25-1, the J call TRBJ2-1; TRBD1 matches at 8 bases. The CDR3 loop spans 14 amino acids. Trimming removed 9 bases from V and 2 bases from J; junction bases left unmatched: 6. Germline CDR1 is MGHDK and CDR2 is SYGVNS. This CDR3 reads CASSTGVAYNEQFF. The CDR3 coding sequence is TGTGCCAGTTCGACAGGGGTGGCCTACAATGAGCAGTTCTTC.

J is TRBJ2-1 and V is TRBV6-5, with TRBD2 identical over 9 bases. CDR1 and CDR2 (germline): MNHEY, SVGAGI. The CDR3 contains 14 residues. After removal of 7 bases from V and 9 bases from J, the junction contained 10 bases not matched to a gene. The CDR3 region is CASTLAGAKGEQFF. In nucleotides, the CDR3 is TGTGCCAGCACCTTAGCGGGAGCCAAAGGTGAGCAGTTCTTC.

A single count supports this clone. The gene calls are TRBV7-6 and TRBJ2-7, with D maybe TRBD2 (6 bases). The CDR3 is 13 residues long. Germline V gives CDR1 SGHVS, CDR2 FNYEAQ. Deletions cut 2 bases from V and 1 base from J, with 6 bases between. CDR3 sequence reads: CASSLSGSYEQYF. The DNA of the CDR3 is TGTGCCAGCAGCTTAAGCGGGTCCTACGAGCAGTACTTC.

This sequence joins TRBV14 and TRBJ2-5, with 8 nucleotides matching TRBD1. The germline gives CDR1 SGHDN, CDR2 FVKESK. The CDR3 length is 12 residues. The V and J ends lost 8 bases and 4 bases, in that order; junction bases with no gene match: 3. The CDR3 here is CASAGGAETQYF. The DNA of the CDR3 is TGTGCCAGCGCAGGGGGCGCAGAGACCCAGTACTTC.

This clone appeared a few times. The chain carries TRBV4-1 and TRBJ2-1; 9 nucleotides align to TRBD2. CDR3 length: 17 residues. Germline assignment: CDR1 MGHRA and CDR2 YSYEKL. V shed 1 base and J 6 bases; nucleotides not matched to a gene: 10. The CDR3 DNA is TGCGCCAGCAGCCAAGGACCGGCGGGAGGGCCGGGCAATGAGCAGTTCTTC. It encodes CASSQGPAGGPGNEQFF.

V and J are TRBV28 and TRBJ2-7; 8 bases fit TRBD1. Germline V gives CDR1 MDHEN, CDR2 SYDVKM. V was pared by 5 bases and J by 2 bases, with 8 bases of the junction left unmatched. The CDR3 has 15 amino acids. CDR3 sequence reads: CASSQLGQATYEQYF. The CDR3 bases are TGTGCCAGCAGTCAATTGGGACAGGCCACCTACGAGCAGTACTTC.

The chain links TRBV28 to TRBJ1-5, with D unclear. Deletions cut 4 bases from V and 5 bases from J, with 15 bases between. Germline V CDR1 and CDR2: MDHEN, SYDVKM. The CDR3 covers 15 residues. For the CDR3, the DNA is TGTGCCAGCAGTTACTCTCTGTCCCCTTATCAGCCCCAGCATTTT. As protein: CASSYSLSPYQPQHF. The whole variable domain, remainder taken from reference TRBV28 and TRBJ1-5, is DVKVTQSSRYLVKRTGEKVFLECVQDMDHENMFWYRQDPGLGLRLIYFSYDVKMKEKGDIPEGYSVSREKKERFSLILESASTNQTSMYLCASSYSLSPYQPQHFGDGTRLSIL.

The rearrangement uses TRBV4-1 and TRBJ2-1, with 8 bases fitting TRBD1. There are 15 residues in the CDR3. Germline values: CDR1 MGHRA, CDR2 YSYEKL. V gave up 3 bases and J gave up 8 bases; unmatched junction bases: 9. As DNA, the CDR3 is TGCGCCAGCAGCCAGGGAGGACAGGGTTTGGATGAGCAGTTCTTC. Its protein is CASSQGGQGLDEQFF.

In its sample, this clone was seen a few times. The V call is TRBV6-5, the J call TRBJ1-1; 11 bases line up with TRBD1. The CDR3 contains 14 residues. Trimming took 6 bases from V and 5 from J; bases not matched to a gene: 5. The V gene's germline CDR1 is MNHEY and CDR2 SVGAGI. Here the CDR3 DNA reads TGTGCCAGCAGCGGACAGGGGGCGCCAACTGAAGCTTTCTTT. Protein sequence: CASSGQGAPTEAFF.

The chain uses TRBV2 and TRBJ2-5; TRBD2 agrees at 14 bases. CDR1 is SNHLY, CDR2 FYNNEI, per germline. The CDR3 runs to 17 residues. Unmatched junction bases numbered 8, after V lost 6 bases and J lost 2 bases. CDR3 sequence: CASRGLAGALFQETQYF. The CDR3 DNA reads as TGTGCCAGCAGGGGACTAGCGGGGGCCCTTTTTCAAGAGACCCAGTACTTC.

This chain connects TRBV7-8 to TRBJ2-1; D is perhaps TRBD1 (5 bases). This CDR3 is 15 amino acids long. The germline CDR1 and CDR2 sequences are SGHVS and FQNEAQ. Trimming stripped 0 bases from V and 6 bases from J, with 12 bases between. This chain's CDR3 is CASSLAGALFNEQFF. The CDR3, as DNA: TGTGCCAGCAGCTTAGCTGGGGCGCTATTCAATGAGCAGTTCTTC. Full variable domain (rest looked up from reference TRBV7-8 and TRBJ2-1): GAGVSQSPRYKVAKRGQDVALRCDPISGHVSLFWYQQALGQGPEFLTYFQNEAQLDKSGLPSDRFFAERPEGSVSTLKIQRTQQEDSAVYLCASSLAGALFNEQFFGPGTRLTVL.

There are a few counts of this clone. This sequence joins TRBV18 and TRBJ2-3, with a possible D match to TRBD1 (6 bases). The CDR3 has 19 amino acids. Trimming pared 3 bases from V and 0 bases from J, leaving 22 bases between. From germline, CDR1 is KGHSH and CDR2 LQKENI. DNA for the CDR3: TGTGCCAGCTCACCGATCCGGGACATAGAAACTACTAGCACAGATACGCAGTATTTT. This translates into CASSPIRDIETTSTDTQYF.

This clone appeared once. The rearrangement uses TRBV19 and TRBJ1-2; weak D call: TRBD1 (6 bases). Germline CDR1 LNHDA, CDR2 SQIVND (reference sequence). The CDR3 extends over 16 amino acids. Trimming took 6 bases from V and 5 from J, leaving 22 bases between them. CDR3 sequence: CASRSPLQGIQYGYTF. CDR3 sequence (DNA): TGTGCCAGTAGATCGCCCCTACAGGGTATCCAATATGGCTACACCTTC.

The chain uses TRBV5-6 and TRBJ2-1; maybe TRBD2 (5 bases). Trimming removed 0 bases from V and 8 bases from J, with 12 bases in between. CDR1 is SGHDT, CDR2 YYEEEE, per germline. The CDR3 is 14 amino acids. Here the CDR3 reads CASSLASGNHEQFF. The CDR3 region has the DNA TGTGCCAGCAGCTTGGCCTCCGGGAACCATGAGCAGTTCTTC. The full variable domain, its missing parts supplied by reference TRBV5-6 and TRBJ2-1, is DAGVTQSPTHLIKTRGQQVTLRCSPKSGHDTVSWYQQALGQGPQFIFQYYEEEERQRGNFPDRFSGHQFPNYSSELNVNALLLGDSALYLCASSLASGNHEQFFGPGTRLTVL.

V gene TRBV7-8 combines with J gene TRBJ2-7; TRBD2 aligns across 14 bases. J gave up 4 bases and V 5 bases, and 31 bases lay outside the gene matches. This CDR3 is 24 amino acids long. CDR1 is SGHVS, CDR2 FQNEAQ, per germline. CDR3 protein: CASSPTHRRDTSGTSGSPEYEQYF. The CDR3 DNA is TGTGCCAGCAGCCCAACACACCGGCGAGACACGTCCGGGACTAGCGGGAGCCCTGAGTACGAGCAGTACTTC.

This clone was seen more than once but under ten times. The rearrangement joins TRBV27 to TRBJ1-5; D is perhaps TRBD1 (5 bases). CDR3 size: 17 residues. Trimming stripped 3 bases from V and 0 bases from J, with 15 bases between. Per germline, CDR1 MNHEY and CDR2 SMNVEV (reference sequence). The CDR3 DNA sequence: TGTGCCAGCAGTTTCCGTGGGCAGGGTAATAGCAATCAGCCCCAGCATTTT. It yields the protein CASSFRGQGNSNQPQHF.

V usage is TRBV7-2 and J usage is TRBJ2-1; 13 nucleotides agree with TRBD2. The V segment lost 5 bases and the J segment 5 bases; nucleotides outside the gene matches: 9. The germline CDR1 and CDR2 sequences are SGHTA and FQGNSA. CDR3 length: 17 amino acids. CDR3 sequence reads: CASSRTSGRRLDNEQFF. The CDR3 DNA sequence: TGTGCCAGCAGCAGGACTAGCGGGAGACGTTTGGACAATGAGCAGTTCTTC.

The chain recombines TRBV4-1 with TRBJ2-1; 9 bases are shared with TRBD2. CDR1 MGHRA and CDR2 YSYEKL come from the germline V gene. This CDR3 region has 18 residues. The V segment lost 1 base and the J segment 4 bases; nucleotides outside the gene matches: 11. The CDR3 loop reads CASSQGDFYSGGYNEQFF. The CDR3 nucleotides read TGCGCCAGCAGCCAAGGGGACTTTTATAGCGGGGGTTACAATGAGCAGTTCTTC.

The chain has TRBV30 and TRBJ1-1, with a tentative D call TRBD1 (6 bases). CDR1 GTSNPN and CDR2 SVGIG come from the germline V gene (reference sequence). The ends were cut back, 2 bases at V and 3 bases at J, with 10 bases in the middle. CDR3 length equals 13 residues. The CDR3 loop is CAWSLTGDTEAFF. CDR3 nucleotides: TGTGCCTGGAGTCTGACAGGAGACACTGAAGCTTTCTTT.

V and J are TRBV5-1 and TRBJ1-1; D is unresolved. V dropped 4 bases and J dropped 0 bases, with 16 bases sitting between them. Germline V gene lookup returns CDR1 SGHRS and CDR2 YFSETQ. The CDR3 has 16 amino acids. This CDR3 is CASSPDSIFMNTEAFF. Written as DNA, the CDR3 is TGCGCCAGCAGCCCCGACTCCATTTTTATGAACACTGAAGCTTTCTTT.

This chain links TRBV6-2 or TRBV6-3 with TRBJ2-3; 8 bases map to TRBD2. Germline lookup yields CDR1 MNHEY and CDR2 SVGEGT. The CDR3 is made up of 16 amino acids. V dropped 5 bases and J dropped 2; count of bases not matched to a gene: 9. The CDR3: CASSHRRRGDTDTQYF. In DNA, the CDR3 is TGTGCCAGCAGTCACCGTCGGCGGGGGGACACAGATACGCAGTATTTT.

The chain uses TRBV29-1 and TRBJ2-2, with 8 bases lining up with TRBD2. The CDR3 consists of 15 residues. Germline V lookup: CDR1 SQVTM, CDR2 ANQGSEA. With V trimmed by 4 bases and J by 6 bases, 10 bases remained unmatched. CDR3: CSVVSGGTGAGELFF. The CDR3 DNA is TGCAGCGTTGTATCGGGAGGGACGGGGGCCGGGGAGCTGTTTTTT.

The chain has TRBV19 and TRBJ1-4; TRBD1 matches 9 bases. The CDR3 is made up of 15 amino acids. J lost 2 bases, V lost 6 bases, and 4 bases had no gene match. The germline gives CDR1 LNHDA, CDR2 SQIVND (reference sequence). CDR3 sequence reads: CASSPTGGTNEKLFF. The CDR3 DNA sequence: TGTGCCAGTAGCCCCACAGGGGGCACTAATGAAAAACTGTTTTTT.

V usage is TRBV7-8 and J usage is TRBJ2-3; 10 positions agree with TRBD2. Looked up from germline, CDR1 is SGHVS and CDR2 is FQNEAQ. The CDR3 is made up of 16 amino acids. J lost 1 base, V lost 5 bases, and 6 bases had no gene match. The CDR3 DNA sequence: TGTGCCAGCAGCCACCTCGGGACTAGCGGCACAGATACGCAGTATTTT. Its protein product is CASSHLGTSGTDTQYF. The whole variable domain, filled in from reference TRBV7-8 and TRBJ2-3, reads GAGVSQSPRYKVAKRGQDVALRCDPISGHVSLFWYQQALGQGPEFLTYFQNEAQLDKSGLPSDRFFAERPEGSVSTLKIQRTQQEDSAVYLCASSHLGTSGTDTQYFGPGTRLTVL.

V and J are TRBV5-4 and TRBJ2-3; tentatively, D is TRBD2 (5 bases). In germline, CDR1 is SGHNT, CDR2 YYREEE (reference sequence). The V end was cut by 0 bases, the J end by 2 bases, with 13 bases between. The CDR3 loop spans 16 amino acids. In DNA form, the CDR3 reads TGTGCCAGCAGCTTGGGGACTCGAATAACCACAGATACGCAGTATTTT. Its protein product is CASSLGTRITTDTQYF.

The J gene is TRBJ2-5, the V gene TRBV7-3, with 7 bases identical to TRBD1. Germline trimming cut 4 bases from V and 4 bases from J; bases unmatched to any gene: 6. This CDR3 is built from 14 residues. CDR1 and CDR2 from the germline V gene are SGHTA and FQGTGA. As DNA, the CDR3 is TGTGCCAGCAGCTCGACAGGGCGTGTAGAGACCCAGTACTTC. It translates to CASSSTGRVETQYF.